This T cell receptor (beta chain) was identified in a study of blood T cell repertoires in COVID-19. About the research overall: Sites across the United States, Italy and Spain contributed samples from acute and convalescent COVID-19.

As processed by the authors: It was from reference gene primer amplification that nucleated cell counts were estimated. Repertoires were generated with immunoSEQ multiplex PCR, while TCRdb's copy carries only in-frame clones and drops some. Clone size and V and J calls were adopted from that table, with D and trimming inferred from the DNA. The profile shows about 150,000 clones, around 90% of them singletons. Trimming at V came to 6 bases and at J to 4 bases, leaving 8 bases not matched to a gene. Germline V gives CDR1 MNHEY, CDR2 SMNVEV (reference sequence). The CDR3 contains 14 residues. The V gene is TRBV27, the J gene TRBJ1-1, with 7 bases lining up with TRBD1. The clonotype was recovered from a man in his forties or fifties with acute or convalescent COVID-19. Sample: peripheral blood. CDR3 in amino acids: CASSHGAGGTEAFF. The CDR3 DNA sequence: TGTGCCAGCAGCCACGGGGCAGGGGGCACTGAAGCTTTCTTT.